Detailed here is one T cell receptor beta chain. This CDR3 contains 14 residues. With V trimmed by 8 bases and J by 1 base, 6 bases remained unmatched. The germline V gene encodes CDR1 ENHRY and CDR2 SYGVKD. The source of the sample is a study of OX40 agonist ivuxolimab in advanced cancers. Assay: immunoSEQ multiplex PCR; the TCRdb copy retains only in-frame clones and omits some. The sample consists of around 66,000 clones, around 80% of them appearing once. V is TRBV10-3 and J is TRBJ2-5, with 8 bases identical to TRBD2. The clonotype comes from an adult with an advanced solid tumor such as melanoma, head and neck, liver or kidney cancer. This material consisted of CD4+ or CD8+ T cells sorted from blood, taken in a trial of the OX40 agonist ivuxolimab. The DNA for the CDR3 is TGTGCCATCGCGGGAGCGGGGGTCCAAGAGACCCAGTACTTC. Protein: CAIAGAGVQETQYF.